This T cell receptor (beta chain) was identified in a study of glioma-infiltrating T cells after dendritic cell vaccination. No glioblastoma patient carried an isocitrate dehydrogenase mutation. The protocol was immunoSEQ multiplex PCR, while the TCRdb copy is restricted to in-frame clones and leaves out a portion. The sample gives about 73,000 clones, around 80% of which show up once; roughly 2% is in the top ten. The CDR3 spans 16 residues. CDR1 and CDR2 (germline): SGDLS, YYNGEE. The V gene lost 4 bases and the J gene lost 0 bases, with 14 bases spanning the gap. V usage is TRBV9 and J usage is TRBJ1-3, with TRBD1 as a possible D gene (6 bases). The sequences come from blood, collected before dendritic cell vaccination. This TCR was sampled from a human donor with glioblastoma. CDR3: CASSMRQAHSGNTIYF. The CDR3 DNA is TGTGCCAGCAGCATGCGACAGGCCCACTCTGGAAACACCATATATTTT.